The 10 T cell receptor beta chains listed next were all sequenced from one sample in a study of blood T cell repertoires in COVID-19. The data were produced by immunoSEQ multiplex PCR, yet TCRdb's version contains in-frame clones alone and is incomplete. The repertoire holds fewer than 200,000 clones, with more than 85% as singletons. The sample comprised peripheral blood. These receptors all come from a woman older than 75 with COVID-19, enrolled during active disease.

This chain uses TRBV4-1 with TRBJ2-7; TRBD1 aligns across 9 bases. Germline V CDR1 and CDR2: MGHRA, YSYEKL. The CDR3 runs 18 residues. Losses at the gene ends were 1 base for V and 0 bases for J; bases not matched to a gene: 10. The CDR3 DNA follows: TGCGCCAGCAGCCAAGGAGGGGACAGGGCTGATTCCTCCTACGAGCAGTACTTC. Amino acid sequence: CASSQGGDRADSSYEQYF.

The chain uses TRBV28 and TRBJ2-1, with TRBD2 as a possible D gene (5 bases). V was pared by 6 bases and J by 6 bases, with 15 bases between. Germline CDR1 and CDR2: MDHEN and SYDVKM. The CDR3 has 14 residues. The CDR3 DNA is TGTGCCAGCAGCTATACCGGGAAAACCAATGAGCAGTTCTTC. Its protein is CASSYTGKTNEQFF.

This chain's CDR3 is CASSPSEETQYF. The CDR3 nucleotides are TGTGCCAGCTCACCCTCGGAAGAGACCCAGTACTTC. This chain joins TRBV18 and TRBJ2-5; D is unclear. V was trimmed by 3 bases and J by 3 bases, leaving 5 bases between them. The germline gives CDR1 KGHSH, CDR2 LQKENI. The CDR3 is made up of 12 amino acids.

The rearrangement joins TRBV4-1 to TRBJ2-5; 8 bases are shared with TRBD2. Germline values: CDR1 MGHRA, CDR2 YSYEKL. Losses at the gene ends were 1 base for V and 4 bases for J; bases not matched to a gene: 8. CDR3 length: 16 residues. The CDR3 DNA sequence: TGCGCCAGCAGCCAAGTTCTCAGCGGGAGAGGAGAGACCCAGTACTTC. It encodes CASSQVLSGRGETQYF.

V gene TRBV3-1 (or the pseudogene TRBV3-2) combines with J gene TRBJ2-4; TRBD2 agrees at 7 bases. With 4 bases clipped from V and 6 bases from J, the junction kept 9 bases outside the gene matches. The CDR3 has 15 amino acids. CDR1 and CDR2 (germline): LGHDT, YNNKEL (reference sequence). This CDR3 is CASSLRGDSRNIQYF. CDR3 coding DNA: TGTGCCAGCAGCCTTCGGGGGGATAGCAGAAACATTCAGTACTTC.

The chain is built from TRBV4-2 and TRBJ2-4; a weak D match, TRBD2 (7 bases). V lost 0 bases and J 6 bases, leaving 9 bases between the germline ends. Germline V gives CDR1 LGHNA, CDR2 YNFKEQ. The CDR3 totals 14 residues. The CDR3 here is CASSQDRGGNIQYF. DNA of the CDR3: TGTGCCAGCAGCCAAGATAGGGGGGGAAACATTCAGTACTTC.

This clone was observed a few times. The chain uses TRBV3-1 (or the pseudogene TRBV3-2) and TRBJ1-1; D perhaps matches TRBD1 (5 bases). V was shortened by 4 bases and J by 1 base, with 10 bases between the two germline ends. The germline V gene has CDR1 LGHDT and CDR2 YNNKEL (reference sequence). The CDR3 spans 14 residues. For the CDR3, the DNA is TGTGCCAGCAGCCCCCCTAGGGGGAACACTGAAGCTTTCTTT. As protein: CASSPPRGNTEAFF.

This chain's CDR3 is CSVGENTEAFF. The CDR3 bases are TGCAGCGTTGGCGAGAACACTGAAGCTTTCTTT. The chain is built from TRBV29-1 and TRBJ1-1; D is undetermined. CDR3 size: 11 residues. V dropped 4 bases and J dropped 1 base, with 4 bases sitting between them. CDR1 and CDR2 (germline): SQVTM, ANQGSEA.

This chain joins TRBV2 and TRBJ2-4; tentatively, D is TRBD2 (6 bases). Trimming pared 7 bases from V and 6 bases from J, leaving 13 bases between. In germline, CDR1 is SNHLY, CDR2 FYNNEI. CDR3 length: 13 amino acids. CDR3: CASNMEGLNIQYF. The CDR3 bases are TGTGCCAGCAATATGGAGGGCCTAAACATTCAGTACTTC.

As DNA, the CDR3 is TGTGCCAGCAGTTCACCATCCAGTAGCACAGATACGCAGTATTTT. Amino acids: CASSSPSSSTDTQYF. The gene calls are TRBV27 and TRBJ2-3; no clear D. Trimming removed 4 bases at V and 0 bases at J, with 11 bases between. The CDR3 contains 15 residues. Germline CDR1 and CDR2: MNHEY and SMNVEV (reference sequence).